The 23 T cell receptor beta chains below all came from one sample that was sequenced in a study of OX40 agonist ivuxolimab in advanced cancers. Measured with immunoSEQ multiplex PCR; TCRdb has only the in-frame clones, and not every one. The table includes roughly 32,000 clones, about four fifths detected once. Here the sequenced sample was CD4+ or CD8+ T cells sorted from blood, taken in a trial of the OX40 agonist ivuxolimab. These TCRs come from an adult with an advanced solid tumor such as melanoma, head and neck, liver or kidney cancer.

The chain couples TRBV30 to TRBJ1-2, with D hard to call. The CDR3 consists of 14 residues. The V end was cut by 3 bases, the J end by 3 bases, with 14 bases between. Germline V gene lookup returns CDR1 GTSNPN and CDR2 SVGIG (reference sequence). The CDR3 spells CAWRPIGRDYGYTF. As DNA, the CDR3 is TGTGCCTGGAGACCAATCGGACGGGACTATGGCTACACCTTC.

The rearrangement links TRBV27 to TRBJ1-4, with D possibly matching TRBD1 (6 bases). Germline V gene sequence: CDR1 MNHEY, CDR2 SMNVEV (reference sequence). The CDR3 is made up of 14 amino acids. Trimming shortened V by 10 bases and J by 7 bases, and 19 bases separated the two germline ends. CDR3 nucleotides: TGTGCCAACCCTCCCTTGACAGGATTTGAAAAACTGTTTTTT. It translates to CANPPLTGFEKLFF.

The chain combines TRBV27 with TRBJ2-1, with a weak D call TRBD1 (6 bases). Germline lookup yields CDR1 MNHEY and CDR2 SMNVEV (reference sequence). The CDR3 is 14 residues long. Trimming pared 2 bases from V and 7 bases from J, leaving 12 bases between. The CDR3 DNA is TGTGCCAGCAGTTTAGAGGGGGTACAGAATGAGCAGTTCTTC. The encoded protein is CASSLEGVQNEQFF.

This sequence joins TRBV2 and TRBJ2-2; no clear D. Germline assignment: CDR1 SNHLY and CDR2 FYNNEI. V gave up 3 bases and J gave up 6 bases, with 8 bases separating them. The CDR3 loop spans 13 amino acids. The CDR3 loop reads CASSDFAPGELFF. The CDR3 coding sequence is TGTGCCAGCAGTGATTTCGCCCCCGGGGAGCTGTTTTTT.

The chain recombines TRBV2 with TRBJ2-1, with 8 bases aligning to TRBD2. V was clipped by 5 bases and J by 0 bases; unmatched bases: 3. Germline V lookup: CDR1 SNHLY, CDR2 FYNNEI. The CDR3 totals 15 residues. CDR3 loop: CASSPGTSSYNEQFF. The CDR3 region has the DNA TGTGCCAGCAGTCCGGGGACTAGCTCCTACAATGAGCAGTTCTTC.

The chain couples TRBV7-8 to TRBJ2-7; D uncertain. Germline assignment: CDR1 SGHVS and CDR2 FQNEAQ. V was shortened by 1 base and J by 7 bases, with 11 bases between the two germline ends. The CDR3 covers 13 residues. CDR3 nucleotide sequence: TGTGCCAGCAGCTTAGGTTGGGGTCGTGAGCAGTACTTC. Translation gives CASSLGWGREQYF.

This clone was seen a single time. In DNA form, the CDR3 reads TGTGCCAGCAGCCGAGGGGGCGCGGTCACCGGGGAGCTGTTTTTT. Translating it yields CASSRGGAVTGELFF. This rearrangement joins TRBV5-6 to TRBJ2-2, with 7 nucleotides matching TRBD1. CDR1 is SGHDT and CDR2 is YYEEEE in the germline V gene. CDR3 length: 15 residues. With 4 bases clipped from V and 4 bases from J, the junction kept 7 bases outside the gene matches.

CDR3 sequence reads: CASSLEAAGGQETQYF. As DNA, the CDR3 is TGCGCCAGCAGCTTGGAAGCAGCGGGGGGGCAAGAGACCCAGTACTTC. The chain is built from TRBV5-1 and TRBJ2-5, with 10 bases matching TRBD2. The germline V gene encodes CDR1 SGHRS and CDR2 YFSETQ. The CDR3 runs to 16 residues. V gave up 0 bases and J gave up 2 bases; unmatched junction bases: 4.

The rearrangement uses TRBV30 and TRBJ2-5; 7 bases are a match to TRBD1. The J call may be mistaken, given a closer DNA end match to TRBJ2-7. Germline assignment: CDR1 GTSNPN and CDR2 SVGIG (reference sequence). The length of the CDR3 is 12 residues. CDR3 DNA: TGTGCCTGTAGGGACAGAGCCTACGAGCAGTACTTC. This gives the protein CACRDRAYEQYF.

The chain recombines TRBV30 with TRBJ2-1; 12 nucleotides line up with TRBD2. J lost 8 bases, V lost 3 bases, and 8 bases had no gene match. The CDR3 has 15 amino acids. From germline, CDR1 is GTSNPN and CDR2 SVGIG (reference sequence). The CDR3 bases are TGTGCCTGGAGGGGAACTAGCGGGAGGCCCGATGAGCAGTTCTTC. As protein: CAWRGTSGRPDEQFF. The full variable domain, completed using reference TRBV30 and TRBJ2-1, is SQTIHQWPATLVQPVGSPLSLECTVEGTSNPNLYWYRQAAGRGLQLLFYSVGIGQISSEVPQNLSASRPQDRQFILSSKKLLLSDSGFYLCAWRGTSGRPDEQFFGPGTRLTVL.

J is TRBJ1-4 and V is TRBV13; D is uncertain. The CDR3 sequence is 14 residues long. V was cut by 5 bases and J by 8 bases, with 15 bases left in between. Germline-derived CDR1 and CDR2 are PRHDT and FYEKMQ (reference sequence). The chain's CDR3 is CASSPGGGLEKLFF. In nucleotides, the CDR3 is TGTGCCAGCAGCCCGGGAGGTGGGCTCGAAAAACTGTTTTTT.

The chain uses TRBV10-2 and TRBJ1-5; D call uncertain. Between the trimmed V and J ends, which lost 1 base and 6 bases, there was a span of 7 bases. The CDR3 totals 13 residues. Germline V gene sequence: CDR1 WSHSY, CDR2 SAAADI. The CDR3 DNA is TGCGCCAGCAGTGAGTTTGAGGGTCAGCCCCAGCATTTT. Translation gives CASSEFEGQPQHF.

A single count supports this clone. The rearrangement joins TRBV28 to TRBJ2-1, with D maybe TRBD2 (5 bases). This CDR3 region has 14 residues. Germline V gene data show CDR1 as MDHEN and CDR2 as SYDVKM. Trimming pared 4 bases from V and 3 bases from J, leaving 10 bases between. CDR3 coding DNA: TGTGCCAGCAGTTCCGGAGGTCTCTACAATGAGCAGTTCTTC. This gives the protein CASSSGGLYNEQFF.

This clone has only a few counts. The chain links TRBV7-2 to TRBJ2-7; D gene uncertain. V was cut by 1 base and J by 5 bases, with 9 bases left in between. This CDR3 spans 13 amino acids. The germline V gene encodes CDR1 SGHTA and CDR2 FQGNSA. CDR3 DNA sequence: TGTGCCAGCAGCTTAGTGGTTTCTGACGAGCAGTACTTC. This translates into CASSLVVSDEQYF.

The V call is TRBV7-9, the J call TRBJ1-1; D not certain. Germline CDR1 SEHNR, CDR2 FQNEAQ (reference sequence). V lost 6 bases and J lost 4, with 12 bases in between. The CDR3 has 13 residues. CDR3 nucleotide sequence: TGTGCCAGCAGGGATCGAGAAGGCACTGAAGCTTTCTTT. This gives the protein CASRDREGTEAFF.

This chain joins TRBV2 and TRBJ2-1, with no clear D. V was shortened by 3 bases and J by 7 bases, with 7 bases between the two germline ends. Germline assignment: CDR1 SNHLY and CDR2 FYNNEI. The CDR3 consists of 12 residues. The CDR3: CASSEWGNEQFF. Written as DNA, the CDR3 is TGTGCCAGCAGTGAGTGGGGTAATGAGCAGTTCTTC.

This clone was recorded only once. The genes are TRBV5-6 and TRBJ2-4, with D possibly matching TRBD1 (5 bases). V was cut by 1 base and J by 3 bases, with 14 bases left in between. The CDR3 sequence is 16 residues long. Germline V gene lookup returns CDR1 SGHDT and CDR2 YYEEEE. CDR3 loop: CASSLLGPRGKNIQYF. CDR3 sequence (DNA): TGTGCCAGCAGCTTGTTGGGCCCTAGGGGCAAAAACATTCAGTACTTC.

V is TRBV4-3 and J is TRBJ2-3, with 7 bases matching TRBD2. The germline V gene has CDR1 LGHNA and CDR2 YSLEER. Germline trimming cut 1 base from V and 3 bases from J; bases unmatched to any gene: 4. The length of the CDR3 is 15 residues. CDR3 bases: TGCGCCAGCAGCCAAGCTCAGCGGGAAACAGATACGCAGTATTTT. Translated: CASSQAQRETDTQYF.

This clone was recorded once. This sequence joins TRBV11-2 and TRBJ2-2, with TRBD2 as a possible D gene (5 bases). The CDR3 loop spans 17 amino acids. Trimming took 3 bases from V and 3 from J, leaving 17 bases between them. Germline V gene data show CDR1 as SGHAT and CDR2 as FQNNGV. Here the CDR3 reads CASSLRARRVHTGELFF. The CDR3 nucleotides are TGTGCCAGCAGCTTGAGGGCGAGAAGGGTGCACACCGGGGAGCTGTTTTTT.

This clone is labeled medium-sized. This chain connects TRBV11-1 to TRBJ2-5; TRBD1 agrees at 7 bases. The CDR3 is made up of 12 amino acids. J gave up 7 bases and V 5 bases, and 4 bases lay outside the gene matches. CDR1 is SGHAT and CDR2 is FQDESV in the germline V gene (reference sequence). The CDR3 DNA reads TGTGCCAGCAGCCCACAGGGGAGGACCCAGTACTTC. It yields the protein CASSPQGRTQYF. Filled out from reference TRBV11-1 and TRBJ2-5, the complete variable domain reads EAEVAQSPRYKITEKSQAVAFWCDPISGHATLYWYRQILGQGPELLVQFQDESVVDDSQLPKDRFSAERLKGVDSTLKIQPAELGDSAMYLCASSPQGRTQYFGPGTRLLVL.

DNA of the CDR3: TGTGCCAGCTCACCGGGGGCTCAAATGAATTCACCCCTCCACTTT. Its protein is CASSPGAQMNSPLHF. The chain joins TRBV18 to TRBJ1-6, with a weak D call TRBD1 (6 bases). Germline V lookup: CDR1 KGHSH, CDR2 LQKENI. V gave up 3 bases and J gave up 7 bases, with 13 bases separating them. This CDR3 region has 15 residues.

This clone has just one count. This chain joins TRBV4-3 and TRBJ2-3; 13 nucleotides match TRBD2. Germline V gene data show CDR1 as LGHNA and CDR2 as YSLEER. CDR3 length equals 16 residues. Trimming took 4 bases from V and 3 from J; bases not matched to a gene: 4. CDR3 sequence: CASSRGLAGVTDTQYF. The CDR3, as DNA: TGCGCCAGCAGCCGCGGACTAGCGGGAGTGACAGATACGCAGTATTTT.

Concerning this clone itself: Within the sample, other DNA sequences also encode this same CDR3. This chain joins TRBV10-3 and TRBJ2-7; TRBD2 matches at 8 bases. The germline CDR1 and CDR2 sequences are ENHRY and SYGVKD. This CDR3 is 13 amino acids long. V trimming: 10 bases; J trimming: 3 bases; junction bases outside the gene matches: 8. This CDR3 reads CATTGLAGYEQYF. The CDR3 DNA sequence: TGTGCCACGACCGGGCTAGCGGGCTACGAGCAGTACTTC.